Shown below are 30 T cell receptor beta chains from a single sample sequenced in a study of cytomegalovirus exposure and HLA in healthy donors. Researchers ran the PCR with 60 Vbeta and 13 Jbeta primers. The assay was immunoSEQ multiplex PCR, and TCRdb's table has in-frame clones only and misses some. The sample lists around 150,000 clones, about 80% occurring once. The sample consisted of PBMCs. The receptors here all came from a man aged 35 to 55 in good health and CMV-seronegative.

The chain joins TRBV6-5 to TRBJ2-2; D remains unclear. V was shortened by 0 bases and J by 3 bases, with 5 bases between the two germline ends. CDR3 length: 14 residues. CDR1 is MNHEY, CDR2 SVGAGI, per germline. For the CDR3, the DNA is TGTGCCAGCAGTTACTCCTACGACACCGGGGAGCTGTTTTTT. It is translated as CASSYSYDTGELFF.

V usage is TRBV27 and J usage is TRBJ2-4, with D possibly TRBD2 on 5 matching bases. CDR1 is MNHEY and CDR2 is SMNVEV in the germline V gene (reference sequence). Trimming removed 8 bases at V and 5 bases at J, with 16 bases between. The CDR3 runs to 14 residues. CDR3 sequence reads: CASGLGIGENIQYF. The CDR3 DNA sequence: TGTGCCAGCGGGCTTGGTATCGGGGAAAACATTCAGTACTTC.

The chain recombines TRBV6-6 with TRBJ1-5; perhaps TRBD1 as D (5 bases). The germline CDR1 and CDR2 sequences are MNHNY and SVGAGI (reference sequence). The CDR3 loop spans 13 amino acids. V gave up 6 bases and J gave up 5 bases, with 11 bases separating them. CDR3 bases: TGTGCCAGCAGCTCGACAGTGGATCAGCCCCAGCATTTT. This codes for CASSSTVDQPQHF.

The chain has TRBV5-1 and TRBJ2-5; D is possibly TRBD2 (5 bases). V gave up 0 bases and J gave up 5 bases, with 14 bases separating them. The CDR3 extends over 15 amino acids. Germline CDR1 is SGHRS and CDR2 is YFSETQ. Written as DNA, the CDR3 is TGCGCCAGCAGCTTGGCCGGCGGGTTTGGGGAGACCCAGTACTTC. Translating gives CASSLAGGFGETQYF.

This clone has only one observation. CDR3 sequence: CASSGLAGSSYEQYF. The CDR3 region has the DNA TGTGCCAGCAGCGGGTTAGCGGGGAGCTCCTACGAGCAGTACTTC. The V gene is TRBV5-6, the J gene TRBJ2-7, with TRBD2 matching over 8 bases. The V gene's germline CDR1 is SGHDT and CDR2 YYEEEE. This CDR3 contains 15 residues. J gave up 0 bases and V 4 bases, and 6 bases lay outside the gene matches.

This clone was picked up one time. The rearrangement links TRBV28 to TRBJ2-2; TRBD1 matches 11 bases. V lost 3 bases to trimming and J lost 6 bases; unmatched junction nucleotides: 3. The germline V gene has CDR1 MDHEN and CDR2 SYDVKM. The CDR3 totals 15 residues. The CDR3 DNA reads TGTGCCAGCAGTTTTTCGGGACAGGGGGCCGGGGAGCTGTTTTTT. The encoded protein is CASSFSGQGAGELFF.

This clone was counted between two and nine times. This chain joins TRBV7-8 and TRBJ2-5; 8 nucleotides line up with TRBD2. The CDR3 contains 16 residues. The ends lost 3 bases at V and 1 base at J; junction bases unmatched: 7. CDR1 and CDR2 from the germline V gene are SGHVS and FQNEAQ. The CDR3 sequence: CASSLEAGVVQETQYF. CDR3 coding DNA: TGTGCCAGCAGCTTGGAAGCGGGAGTAGTCCAAGAGACCCAGTACTTC.

CDR3 amino acids: CASSAGLPDTQYF. CDR3 DNA sequence: TGTGCCAGCAGCGCGGGACTTCCCGATACGCAGTATTTT. The V and J genes are TRBV9 and TRBJ2-3; tentatively, D is TRBD2 (6 bases). The germline V and J ends were trimmed by 3 bases and 6 bases, with 11 bases remaining between them. The CDR3 totals 13 residues. Germline V gene lookup returns CDR1 SGDLS and CDR2 YYNGEE.

The chain links TRBV7-2 to TRBJ2-7, with 7 bases fitting TRBD2. The CDR3 length is 16 residues. Germline V CDR1 and CDR2: SGHTA, FQGNSA. V shed 4 bases and J 3 bases; nucleotides not matched to a gene: 12. DNA of the CDR3: TGTGCCAGCAGCTCAAGTGTTGGACTAGACAGCTACGAGCAGTACTTC. Amino acid sequence: CASSSSVGLDSYEQYF.

The rearrangement joins TRBV6-5 to TRBJ1-1, with 8 bases lining up with TRBD1. The germline gives CDR1 MNHEY, CDR2 SVGAGI. Trimming removed 4 bases from V and 3 bases from J; junction bases left unmatched: 10. The CDR3 has 16 amino acids. CDR3 sequence reads: CASSSIIRGLDTEAFF. CDR3 DNA: TGTGCCAGCAGTTCCATCATCAGGGGGCTGGACACTGAAGCTTTCTTT.

The chain carries TRBV10-3 and TRBJ2-7; maybe TRBD2 (6 bases). The V end was cut by 0 bases, the J end by 0 bases, with 12 bases between. This CDR3 is 16 amino acids long. CDR1 ENHRY and CDR2 SYGVKD come from the germline V gene. This chain's CDR3 is CAISESAHGSSYEQYF. Written as DNA, the CDR3 is TGTGCCATCAGTGAGTCCGCCCACGGGAGCTCCTACGAGCAGTACTTC.

The V and J genes are TRBV5-1 and TRBJ2-7; D may be TRBD1 (5 bases). Trimming removed 0 bases at V and 2 bases at J, with 9 bases between. This CDR3 contains 14 residues. Germline V lookup: CDR1 SGHRS, CDR2 YFSETQ. This CDR3 is CASSLALRAYEQYF. The CDR3 bases are TGCGCCAGCAGCTTGGCCCTCAGGGCCTACGAGCAGTACTTC.

The chain joins TRBV7-9 to TRBJ2-7; 13 bases are shared with TRBD2. The CDR3 is 16 residues long. CDR1 is SEHNR and CDR2 is FQNEAQ in the germline V gene (reference sequence). Trimming cost V 5 bases and J 6 bases; bases outside gene matches: 10. The CDR3 nucleotides read TGTGCCAGCAGCCAAGTACTAGCGGGAGGGCTTGGCGAGCAGTACTTC. Residues: CASSQVLAGGLGEQYF. Variable domain in full (rest from reference TRBV7-9 and TRBJ2-7): DTGVSQNPRHKITKRGQNVTFRCDPISEHNRLYWYRQTLGQGPEFLTYFQNEAQLEKSRLLSDRFSAERPKGSFSTLEIQRTEQGDSAMYLCASSQVLAGGLGEQYFGPGTRLTVT.

V is TRBV7-9 and J is TRBJ2-2; no clear D. Trimming took 5 bases from V and 10 from J, leaving 5 bases between them. The CDR3 consists of 10 residues. Germline V lookup: CDR1 SEHNR, CDR2 FQNEAQ (reference sequence). The CDR3 DNA reads as TGTGCCAGCAGCCCTGTGGAGCTGTTTTTT. The encoded protein is CASSPVELFF.

The chain links TRBV6-6 to TRBJ2-2; TRBD1 agrees at 9 bases. Germline V CDR1 and CDR2: MNHNY, SVGAGI (reference sequence). The CDR3 totals 14 residues. The V and J ends lost 6 bases and 7 bases, in that order; junction bases with no gene match: 6. CDR3 DNA sequence: TGTGCCAGCAGACCTGGACAGGGGCACGGGGAGCTGTTTTTT. Protein: CASRPGQGHGELFF.

V usage is TRBV28 and J usage is TRBJ1-5; perhaps TRBD1 as D (6 bases). The CDR3 totals 14 residues. Trimming stripped 8 bases from V and 3 bases from J, with 14 bases between. Germline-derived CDR1 and CDR2 are MDHEN and SYDVKM. The CDR3 protein is CASLGQPINQPQHF. In nucleotides, the CDR3 is TGTGCCAGCCTCGGACAGCCCATCAATCAGCCCCAGCATTTT.

This rearrangement joins TRBV7-9 to TRBJ2-5, with a tentative D call TRBD1 (5 bases). The DNA end is more similar to TRBJ2-7, so the J call may be wrong. Germline V gene sequence: CDR1 SEHNR, CDR2 FQNEAQ (reference sequence). CDR3 length: 13 residues. This CDR3 is CASSQDTHYEQYF. The CDR3 DNA follows: TGTGCCAGCAGCCAGGACACACACTACGAGCAGTACTTC.

This clone was picked up one time. This chain connects TRBV7-2 to TRBJ2-7, with TRBD1 matching 10 bases. With V trimmed by 5 bases and J by 4 bases, 20 bases remained unmatched. Germline CDR1 SGHTA, CDR2 FQGNSA. The CDR3 totals 19 residues. The CDR3 sequence is CASSPQSPYGPGQGYEQYF. CDR3 bases: TGTGCCAGCAGCCCACAAAGCCCTTACGGACCGGGACAGGGGTACGAGCAGTACTTC.

This clone came up a few times. The rearrangement joins TRBV30 to TRBJ2-7; 10 nucleotides agree with TRBD1. The CDR3 sequence is 14 residues long. V gave up 4 bases and J gave up 3 bases; unmatched junction bases: 6. Per the germline V gene, CDR1 is GTSNPN and CDR2 is SVGIG (reference sequence). The CDR3 region is CAWTKTGGDYEQYF. The CDR3 DNA follows: TGTGCCTGGACCAAGACAGGGGGCGACTACGAGCAGTACTTC.

This sequence joins TRBV5-1 and TRBJ2-1; the D gene is possibly TRBD2 (5 bases). Germline loops: CDR1 SGHRS, CDR2 YFSETQ. Trimming removed 4 bases from V and 5 bases from J, with 28 bases in between. This CDR3 contains 19 residues. DNA for the CDR3: TGCGCCAGCAGCCCTGTCTCCCATAAAGGACTGTCGGGAAACAATGAGCAGTTCTTC. This translates into CASSPVSHKGLSGNNEQFF.

This chain links TRBV5-1 with TRBJ2-3, with 8 bases aligning to TRBD1. Trimming took 0 bases from V and 4 from J; bases not matched to a gene: 10. Germline V gene sequence: CDR1 SGHRS, CDR2 YFSETQ. The CDR3 contains 17 residues. CDR3 DNA sequence: TGCGCCAGCAGCTTGGGAACAGGGGGGCGTGGGGCAGATACGCAGTATTTT. Protein product: CASSLGTGGRGADTQYF.

V is TRBV6-5 and J is TRBJ2-1, with 12 bases that match TRBD2. In germline, CDR1 is MNHEY, CDR2 SVGAGI. CDR3 length: 15 amino acids. The J segment lost 7 bases and the V segment lost 5 bases, leaving 6 bases of the junction unmatched. CDR3 coding DNA: TGTGCCAGCAGTGCCGGACTAGCGGGGTCGAATGAGCAGTTCTTC. Translated, it gives CASSAGLAGSNEQFF.

The chain carries TRBV19 and TRBJ2-1; weak D call: TRBD1 (6 bases). The germline CDR1 and CDR2 sequences are LNHDA and SQIVND (reference sequence). V was cut by 3 bases and J by 6 bases, with 12 bases left in between. This CDR3 has 14 residues. This CDR3 reads CASSMGAGANEQFF. CDR3 DNA sequence: TGTGCCAGTAGTATGGGGGCAGGGGCCAATGAGCAGTTCTTC.

The V gene is TRBV5-1, the J gene TRBJ2-1, with TRBD1 matching over 8 bases. The CDR3 spans 18 residues. Germline lookup yields CDR1 SGHRS and CDR2 YFSETQ. J gave up 8 bases and V 3 bases, and 19 bases lay outside the gene matches. This CDR3 reads CASSSVPLRDRQGDEQFF. CDR3 DNA: TGCGCCAGCAGCTCAGTACCGCTCCGGGACAGGCAAGGGGATGAGCAGTTCTTC.

This clone was seen a few times. The chain combines TRBV5-4 with TRBJ1-5; 8 bases line up with TRBD1. This CDR3 is built from 16 residues. The V gene's germline CDR1 is SGHNT and CDR2 YYREEE (reference sequence). J was trimmed by 2 bases and V by 0 bases; bases with no gene match: 4. In DNA, the CDR3 is TGTGCCAGCAGCTTGGGGGGGGGACAGGGCAATCAGCCCCAGCATTTT. Protein: CASSLGGGQGNQPQHF. The full variable domain, rest sourced from reference TRBV5-4 and TRBJ1-5, is ETGVTQSPTHLIKTRGQQVTLRCSSQSGHNTVSWYQQALGQGPQFIFQYYREEENGRGNFPPRFSGLQFPNYSSELNVNALELDDSALYLCASSLGGGQGNQPQHFGDGTRLSIL.

The chain has TRBV5-1 and TRBJ2-1, with D uncertain. Germline V gene lookup returns CDR1 SGHRS and CDR2 YFSETQ. The length of the CDR3 is 16 residues. V was cut by 4 bases and J by 0 bases, with 14 bases left in between. CDR3: CASSPTDGSSYNEQFF. CDR3 coding DNA: TGCGCCAGCAGCCCCACAGACGGTAGCTCCTACAATGAGCAGTTCTTC. Looking up the rest from reference TRBV5-1 and TRBJ2-1 gives the full variable domain: KAGVTQTPRYLIKTRGQQVTLSCSPISGHRSVSWYQQTPGQGLQFLFEYFSETQRNKGNFPGRFSGRQFSNSRSEMNVSTLELGDSALYLCASSPTDGSSYNEQFFGPGTRLTVL.

This rearrangement joins TRBV19 to TRBJ1-5; D is perhaps TRBD1 (5 bases). The V end lost 5 bases, the J end lost 3 bases, and 17 bases lay between the germline ends. The CDR3 sequence is 16 residues long. Germline lookup yields CDR1 LNHDA and CDR2 SQIVND (reference sequence). CDR3 protein: CASSLLQTVPNQPQHF. CDR3 in DNA: TGTGCCAGTAGTCTACTACAGACAGTTCCCAATCAGCCCCAGCATTTT.

The chain couples TRBV5-1 to TRBJ2-5; D is perhaps TRBD1 (6 bases). The J call may not be correct, given that the DNA end is closer to TRBJ2-7. Germline V gene sequence: CDR1 SGHRS, CDR2 YFSETQ. CDR3 length: 15 residues. The CDR3 protein is CASSLGVQGNYEQYF. CDR3 bases: TGCGCCAGCAGCTTGGGGGTGCAGGGGAACTACGAGCAGTACTTC.

The chain employs TRBV18 and TRBJ2-4; no clear D. Trimming removed 6 bases from V and 7 bases from J, with 13 bases in between. This CDR3 comprises 13 residues. Per the germline V gene, CDR1 is KGHSH and CDR2 is LQKENI. The CDR3 loop is CASSRGPNNIQYF. The DNA of the CDR3 is TGTGCCAGCTCGAGAGGCCCGAATAACATTCAGTACTTC.

This clone has just one count. The chain is built from TRBV5-1 and TRBJ1-2, with TRBD1 matching over 9 bases. The germline gives CDR1 SGHRS, CDR2 YFSETQ. CDR3 length: 15 amino acids. V trimming: 3 bases; J trimming: 7 bases; junction bases outside the gene matches: 10. The CDR3 sequence is CASSSNRGLEGGYTF. Here the CDR3 DNA reads TGCGCCAGCAGCTCGAACAGGGGGCTAGAGGGTGGCTACACCTTC.